Below are 8 T cell receptor beta chains sequenced from a single sample in a study of blood T cell repertoires in COVID-19. Only in-frame clones appear in the TCRdb table, and some are missing; sequencing was by immunoSEQ multiplex PCR. The data hold 200,000 to 250,000 clones, with about 86% observed a single time. Material for sequencing was peripheral blood. All receptors derive from a woman aged 60-75 years with acute or convalescent COVID-19.

The chain joins TRBV12-3 or TRBV12-4 to TRBJ2-2; possible D gene TRBD2, 5 bases. The CDR3 runs 13 residues. V lost 6 bases, J lost 4 bases, and 9 bases lay in between. For the CDR3, the DNA is TGTGCCAGCAGCCTGAGGGTCACCGGGGAGCTGTTTTTT. Translation: CASSLRVTGELFF.

The chain has TRBV3-1 (or the pseudogene TRBV3-2) and TRBJ1-1; the D is unclear. Germline V gene data show CDR1 as LGHDT and CDR2 as YNNKEL (reference sequence). This CDR3 has 14 residues. The germline V and J ends were trimmed by 6 bases and 2 bases, with 13 bases remaining between them. CDR3: CASRNWRDNTEAFF. CDR3 nucleotide sequence: TGTGCCAGCAGGAATTGGAGGGATAACACTGAAGCTTTCTTT.

Only one count was recorded for this clone. The chain couples TRBV30 to TRBJ2-2; D perhaps matches TRBD1 (5 bases). This CDR3 comprises 17 residues. Trimming took 1 base from V and 3 from J, leaving 18 bases between them. Germline V gene sequence: CDR1 GTSNPN, CDR2 SVGIG (reference sequence). The CDR3 loop reads CAWSAYVSRADTGELFF. The CDR3 DNA sequence: TGTGCCTGGAGTGCCTACGTGTCCAGGGCGGACACCGGGGAGCTGTTTTTT.

The V call is TRBV4-2, the J call TRBJ1-5; D is perhaps TRBD1 (6 bases). The CDR3 has 16 amino acids. The germline V gene encodes CDR1 LGHNA and CDR2 YNFKEQ. The V end lost 0 bases, the J end lost 3 bases, and 12 bases lay between the germline ends. This CDR3 reads CASSQEVGGPNQPQHF. CDR3 bases: TGTGCCAGCAGCCAAGAGGTCGGGGGGCCCAATCAGCCCCAGCATTTT.

This chain uses TRBV5-1 with TRBJ1-3, with D possibly matching TRBD1 (5 bases). CDR3 length: 16 amino acids. Germline CDR1 SGHRS, CDR2 YFSETQ. Trimming pared 1 base from V and 2 bases from J, leaving 13 bases between. The CDR3 loop reads CASSLKGIDPGNTIYF. The CDR3 nucleotides are TGCGCCAGCAGCTTGAAGGGGATTGACCCTGGAAACACCATATATTTT.

This chain uses TRBV4-1 with TRBJ2-2, with 10 bases aligning to TRBD2. The CDR3 has 16 amino acids. From germline, CDR1 is MGHRA and CDR2 YSYEKL. J was trimmed by 7 bases and V by 4 bases; bases with no gene match: 9. CDR3 sequence (DNA): TGCGCCAGCAGCCGCCTCCCCCTAGCGGGGGACGGGGAGCTGTTTTTT. It is translated as CASSRLPLAGDGELFF.

This clone was seen more than once but under ten times. V is TRBV18 and J is TRBJ2-1; 8 bases line up with TRBD1. J lost 10 bases, V lost 2 bases, and 7 bases had no gene match. There are 14 residues in the CDR3. Germline CDR1 and CDR2: KGHSH and LQKENI. The CDR3: CASSPGTGPREQFF. The CDR3, as DNA: TGTGCCAGCTCACCAGGGACAGGCCCTCGGGAGCAGTTCTTC.

In this sample, this clone turned up a few times. The CDR3 DNA is TGTGCCAGCAGTAAAACAGGGAACTATGGCTACACCTTC. Protein sequence: CASSKTGNYGYTF. V and J are TRBV12-3 or TRBV12-4 and TRBJ1-2; weak D call: TRBD1 (6 bases). The CDR3 contains 13 residues. V was trimmed by 5 bases and J by 2 bases, leaving 9 bases between them.